This T cell receptor beta chain was recorded in a study of draining lymph node invasion in breast cancer. The CDR3 runs 19 residues. The germline CDR1 and CDR2 sequences are SGHNT and YYREEE (reference sequence). V lost 2 bases to trimming and J lost 1 base, with 22 bases between them. As to this clonotype: The antigen is unknown.

Cells sorted as CD4+ CD45RA- CD25- were taken as memory conventional CD4 T cells. Nodes were invaded or non-invaded depending on metastatic tumor cell presence. One entry per CDR3 protein, called by TCRdb with MiXCR from the bulk RNA-seq reads. The data show some 3,400 distinct CDR3 sequences, 75% to 80% seen once. Study-wide results and caveats: Across all tissues, Treg clonal expansion appeared greater than Tconv expansion. Some of the top 100 tumor clones appeared in invaded and non-invaded nodes, suggesting recirculation.

The sequenced sample was sorted memory CD4+ effector T cells from a lymph node. The TCR was taken from a female donor with luminal breast cancer. The V and J genes are TRBV5-4 and TRBJ2-1; D call uncertain. The CDR3 sequence: CASSLQVSPTSPSYNEQFF. The CDR3 DNA follows: TGTGCCAGCAGCTTACAAGTCAGTCCCACCAGTCCTTCCTACAATGAGCAGTTCTTC.